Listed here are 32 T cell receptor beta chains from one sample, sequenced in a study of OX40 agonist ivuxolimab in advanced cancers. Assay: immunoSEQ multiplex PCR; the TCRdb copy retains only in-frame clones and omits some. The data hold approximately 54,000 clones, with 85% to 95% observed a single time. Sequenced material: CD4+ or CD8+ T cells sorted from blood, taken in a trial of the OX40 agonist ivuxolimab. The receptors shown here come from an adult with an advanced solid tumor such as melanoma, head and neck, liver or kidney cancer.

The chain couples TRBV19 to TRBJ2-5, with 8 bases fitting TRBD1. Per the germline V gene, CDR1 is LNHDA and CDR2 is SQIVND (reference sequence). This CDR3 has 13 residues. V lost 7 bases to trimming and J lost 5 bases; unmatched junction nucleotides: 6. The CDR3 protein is CASTQGADETQYF. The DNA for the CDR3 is TGTGCCAGTACCCAGGGGGCGGACGAGACCCAGTACTTC.

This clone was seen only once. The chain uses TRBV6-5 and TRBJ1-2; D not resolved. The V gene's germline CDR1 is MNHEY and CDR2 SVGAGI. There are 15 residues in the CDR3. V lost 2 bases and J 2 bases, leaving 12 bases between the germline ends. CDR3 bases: TGTGCCAGCAGTTACGGTCCAGGTTTAAACTATGGCTACACCTTC. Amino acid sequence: CASSYGPGLNYGYTF.

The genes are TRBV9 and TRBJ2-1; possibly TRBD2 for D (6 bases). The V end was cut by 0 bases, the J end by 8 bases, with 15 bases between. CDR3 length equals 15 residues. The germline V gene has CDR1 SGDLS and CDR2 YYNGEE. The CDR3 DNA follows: TGTGCCAGCAGCGTAGAGATTAGCGGAGGGTATGAGCAGTTCTTC. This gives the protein CASSVEISGGYEQFF.

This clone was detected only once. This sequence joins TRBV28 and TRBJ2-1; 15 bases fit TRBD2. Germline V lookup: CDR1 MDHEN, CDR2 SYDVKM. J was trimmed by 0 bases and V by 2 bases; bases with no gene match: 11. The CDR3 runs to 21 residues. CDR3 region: CASSLTRGLAGGRGSYNEQFF. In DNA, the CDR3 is TGTGCCAGCAGTTTAACCCGCGGACTAGCGGGAGGGCGCGGCTCCTACAATGAGCAGTTCTTC.

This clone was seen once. The CDR3 sequence: CASSLGKLTYEQYF. The CDR3, as DNA: TGTGCCAGCAGCTTAGGGAAACTGACCTACGAGCAGTACTTC. This chain uses TRBV5-5 with TRBJ2-7; D is unresolved. This CDR3 contains 14 residues. Germline V CDR1 and CDR2: SGHKS, YYEKEE (reference sequence). V lost 2 bases, J lost 2 bases, and 11 bases lay in between.

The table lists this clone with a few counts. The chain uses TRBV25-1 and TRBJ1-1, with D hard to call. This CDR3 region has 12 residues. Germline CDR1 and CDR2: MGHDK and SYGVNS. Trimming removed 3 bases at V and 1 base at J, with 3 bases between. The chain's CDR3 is CASSEGNTEAFF. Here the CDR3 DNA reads TGTGCCAGCAGTGAGGGGAACACTGAAGCTTTCTTT.

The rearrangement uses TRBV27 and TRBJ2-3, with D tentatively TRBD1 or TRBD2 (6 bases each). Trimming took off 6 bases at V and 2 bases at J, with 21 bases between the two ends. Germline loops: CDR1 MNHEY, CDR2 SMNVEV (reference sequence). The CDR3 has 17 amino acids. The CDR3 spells CASSSRFGGITTDTQYF. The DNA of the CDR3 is TGTGCCAGCAGCTCAAGGTTCGGGGGCATAACCACAGATACGCAGTATTTT.

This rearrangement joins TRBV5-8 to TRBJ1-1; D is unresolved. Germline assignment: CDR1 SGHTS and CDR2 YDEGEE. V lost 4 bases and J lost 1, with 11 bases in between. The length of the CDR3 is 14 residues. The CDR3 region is CASSLGLTNTEAFF. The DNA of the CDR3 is TGTGCCAGCAGCCTCGGACTTACGAACACTGAAGCTTTCTTT.

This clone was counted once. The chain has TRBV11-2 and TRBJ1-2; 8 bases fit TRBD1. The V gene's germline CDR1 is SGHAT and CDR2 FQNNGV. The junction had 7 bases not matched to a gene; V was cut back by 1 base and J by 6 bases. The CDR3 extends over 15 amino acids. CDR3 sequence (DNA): TGTGCCAGCAGCTTAGGATTTACAGGGGGAAATGGCTACACCTTC. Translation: CASSLGFTGGNGYTF.

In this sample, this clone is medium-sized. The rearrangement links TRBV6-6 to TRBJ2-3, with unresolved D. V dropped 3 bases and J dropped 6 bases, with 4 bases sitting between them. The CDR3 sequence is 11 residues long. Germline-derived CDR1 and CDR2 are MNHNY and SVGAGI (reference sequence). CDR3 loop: CASSYGDTQYF. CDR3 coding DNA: TGTGCCAGCAGTTATGGCGATACGCAGTATTTT.

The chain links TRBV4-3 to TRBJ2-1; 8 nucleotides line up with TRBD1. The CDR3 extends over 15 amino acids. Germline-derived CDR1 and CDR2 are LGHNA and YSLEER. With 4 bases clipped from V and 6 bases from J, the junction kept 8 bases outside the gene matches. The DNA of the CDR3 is TGCGCCAGCAGCCCGGGGACAGGCCCCGGCAATGAGCAGTTCTTC. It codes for CASSPGTGPGNEQFF.

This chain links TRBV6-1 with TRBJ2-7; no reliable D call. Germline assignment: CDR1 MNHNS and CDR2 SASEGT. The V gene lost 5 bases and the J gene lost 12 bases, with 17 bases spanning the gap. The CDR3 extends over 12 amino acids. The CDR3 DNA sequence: TGTGCCAGCAGTTATAAGATCGGGCCGCCGTACTTC. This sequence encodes CASSYKIGPPYF.

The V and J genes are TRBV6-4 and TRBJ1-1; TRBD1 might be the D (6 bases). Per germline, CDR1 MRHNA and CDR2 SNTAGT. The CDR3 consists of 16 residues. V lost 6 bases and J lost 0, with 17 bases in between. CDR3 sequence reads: CASRDVRTELNTEAFF. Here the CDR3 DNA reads TGTGCCAGCAGGGACGTACGGACAGAGCTGAACACTGAAGCTTTCTTT.

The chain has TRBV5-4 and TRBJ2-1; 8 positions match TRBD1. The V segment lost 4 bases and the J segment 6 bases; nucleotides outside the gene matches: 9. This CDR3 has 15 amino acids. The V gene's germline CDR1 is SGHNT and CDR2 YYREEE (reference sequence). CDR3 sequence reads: CASSLGQGLLNEQFF. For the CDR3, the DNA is TGTGCCAGCAGCCTAGGACAGGGACTCCTCAATGAGCAGTTCTTC. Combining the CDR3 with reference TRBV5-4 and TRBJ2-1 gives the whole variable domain ETGVTQSPTHLIKTRGQQVTLRCSSQSGHNTVSWYQQALGQGPQFIFQYYREEENGRGNFPPRFSGLQFPNYSSELNVNALELDDSALYLCASSLGQGLLNEQFFGPGTRLTVL.

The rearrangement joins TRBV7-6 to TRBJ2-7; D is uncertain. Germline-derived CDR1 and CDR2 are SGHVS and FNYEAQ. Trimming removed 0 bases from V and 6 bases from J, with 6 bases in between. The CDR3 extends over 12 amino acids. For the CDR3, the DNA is TGTGCCAGCAGCTTAGCGCATAGCGAGCAGTACTTC. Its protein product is CASSLAHSEQYF.

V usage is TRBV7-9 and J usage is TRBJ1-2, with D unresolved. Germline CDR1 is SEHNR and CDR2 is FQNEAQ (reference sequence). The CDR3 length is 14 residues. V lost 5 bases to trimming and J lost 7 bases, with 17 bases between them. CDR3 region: CASSQTGREGGYTF. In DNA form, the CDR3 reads TGTGCCAGCAGCCAGACTGGTAGGGAGGGTGGCTACACCTTC.

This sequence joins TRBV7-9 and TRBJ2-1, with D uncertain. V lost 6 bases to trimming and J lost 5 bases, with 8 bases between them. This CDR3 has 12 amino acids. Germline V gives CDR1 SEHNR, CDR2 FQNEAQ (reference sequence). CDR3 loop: CASREENNEQFF. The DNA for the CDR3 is TGTGCCAGCAGGGAAGAGAACAATGAGCAGTTCTTC.

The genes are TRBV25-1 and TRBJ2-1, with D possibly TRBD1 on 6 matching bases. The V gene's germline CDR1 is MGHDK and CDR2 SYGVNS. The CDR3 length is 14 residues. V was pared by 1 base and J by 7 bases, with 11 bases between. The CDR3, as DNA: TGTGCCAGCAGTGAATCTCCGACAGGAAATGAGCAGTTCTTC. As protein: CASSESPTGNEQFF.

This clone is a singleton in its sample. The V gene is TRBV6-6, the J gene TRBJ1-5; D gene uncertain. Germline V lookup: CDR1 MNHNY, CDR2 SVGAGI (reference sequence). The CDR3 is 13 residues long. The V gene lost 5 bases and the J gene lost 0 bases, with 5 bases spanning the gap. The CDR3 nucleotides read TGTGCCAGCAGTATCAGTAGCAATCAGCCCCAGCATTTT. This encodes CASSISSNQPQHF.

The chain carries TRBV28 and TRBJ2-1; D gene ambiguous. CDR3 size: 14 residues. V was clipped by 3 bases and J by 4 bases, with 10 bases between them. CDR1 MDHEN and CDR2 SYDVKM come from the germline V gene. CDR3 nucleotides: TGTGCCAGCAGTTTTATGGCGGCATACAATGAGCAGTTCTTC. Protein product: CASSFMAAYNEQFF.

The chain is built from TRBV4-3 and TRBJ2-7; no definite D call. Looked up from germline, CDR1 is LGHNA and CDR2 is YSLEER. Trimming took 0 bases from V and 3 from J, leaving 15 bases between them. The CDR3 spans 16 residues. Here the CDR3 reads CASSQEGENLFYEQYF. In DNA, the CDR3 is TGCGCCAGCAGCCAAGAGGGCGAGAACCTCTTCTACGAGCAGTACTTC.

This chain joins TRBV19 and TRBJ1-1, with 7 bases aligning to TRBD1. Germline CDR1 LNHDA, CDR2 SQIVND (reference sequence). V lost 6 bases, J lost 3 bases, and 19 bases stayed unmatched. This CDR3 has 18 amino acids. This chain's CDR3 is CASSPNPGQNAIDTEAFF. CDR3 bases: TGTGCCAGTAGCCCGAATCCGGGACAGAACGCAATCGACACTGAAGCTTTCTTT.

The CDR3 loop reads CASSLQTESYEQYF. The CDR3, as DNA: TGTGCCAGCAGTCTCCAAACTGAATCCTACGAGCAGTACTTC. The J gene is TRBJ2-7, the V gene TRBV6-5; D is ambiguous. The CDR3 is 14 amino acids. In germline, CDR1 is MNHEY, CDR2 SVGAGI. Trimming removed 5 bases at V and 1 base at J, with 12 bases between.

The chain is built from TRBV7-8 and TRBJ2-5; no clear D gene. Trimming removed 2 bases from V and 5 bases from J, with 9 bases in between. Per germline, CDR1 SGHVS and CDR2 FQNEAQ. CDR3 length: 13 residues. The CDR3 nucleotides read TGTGCCAGCAGCTTAACTTCCCCCGAGACCCAGTACTTC. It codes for CASSLTSPETQYF.

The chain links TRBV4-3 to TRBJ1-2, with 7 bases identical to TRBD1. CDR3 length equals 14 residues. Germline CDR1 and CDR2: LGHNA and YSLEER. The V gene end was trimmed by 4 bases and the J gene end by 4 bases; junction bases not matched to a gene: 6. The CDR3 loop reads CASSPGRGSYGYTF. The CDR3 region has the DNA TGCGCCAGCAGCCCGGGCAGGGGGTCCTATGGCTACACCTTC.

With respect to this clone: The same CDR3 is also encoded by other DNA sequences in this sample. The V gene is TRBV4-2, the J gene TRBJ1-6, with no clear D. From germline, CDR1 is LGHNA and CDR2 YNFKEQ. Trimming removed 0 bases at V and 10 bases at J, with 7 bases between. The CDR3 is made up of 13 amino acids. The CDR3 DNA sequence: TGTGCCAGCAGCCAAGATCGTGGGTCACCCCTCCACTTT. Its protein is CASSQDRGSPLHF.

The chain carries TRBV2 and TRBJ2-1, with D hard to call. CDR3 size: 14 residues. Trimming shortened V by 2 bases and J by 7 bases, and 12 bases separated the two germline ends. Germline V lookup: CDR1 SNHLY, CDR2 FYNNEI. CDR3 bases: TGTGCCAGCAGTGAATCGGAAGAGTTAAATGAGCAGTTCTTC. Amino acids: CASSESEELNEQFF.

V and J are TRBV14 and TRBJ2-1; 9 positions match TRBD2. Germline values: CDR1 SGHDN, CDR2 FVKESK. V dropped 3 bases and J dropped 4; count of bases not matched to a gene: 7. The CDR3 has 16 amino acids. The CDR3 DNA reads TGTGCCAGCAGCCATTTAAGCGGGGGGTGGTACAATGAGCAGTTCTTC. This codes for CASSHLSGGWYNEQFF.

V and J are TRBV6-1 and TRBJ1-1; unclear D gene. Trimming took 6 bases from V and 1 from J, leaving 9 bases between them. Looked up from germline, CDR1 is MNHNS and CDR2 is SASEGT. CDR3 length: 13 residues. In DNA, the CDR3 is TGTGCCAGCAGCGAGGCAGAGAACACTGAAGCTTTCTTT. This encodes CASSEAENTEAFF.

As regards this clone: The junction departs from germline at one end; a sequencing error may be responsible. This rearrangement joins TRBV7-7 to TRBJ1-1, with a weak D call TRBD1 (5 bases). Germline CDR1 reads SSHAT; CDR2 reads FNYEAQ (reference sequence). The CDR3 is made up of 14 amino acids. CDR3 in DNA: TGTGCTAGCAGCCAATACACAGGAGGAATAGAAGCTTTCTTT. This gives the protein CASSQYTGGIEAFF.

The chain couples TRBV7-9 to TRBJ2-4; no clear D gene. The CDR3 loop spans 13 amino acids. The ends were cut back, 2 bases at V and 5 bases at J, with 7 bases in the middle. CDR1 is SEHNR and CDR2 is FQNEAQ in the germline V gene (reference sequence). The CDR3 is CASSLRLENIQYF. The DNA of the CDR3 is TGTGCCAGCAGCTTACGGTTAGAAAACATTCAGTACTTC.

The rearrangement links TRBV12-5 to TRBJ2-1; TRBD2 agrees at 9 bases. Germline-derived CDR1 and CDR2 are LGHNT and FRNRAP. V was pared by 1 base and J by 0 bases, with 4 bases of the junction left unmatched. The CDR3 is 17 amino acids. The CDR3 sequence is CASGLGLAGSSYNEQFF. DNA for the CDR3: TGTGCTAGTGGTTTGGGTCTAGCGGGGAGCTCCTACAATGAGCAGTTCTTC. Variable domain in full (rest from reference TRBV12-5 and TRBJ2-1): DARVTQTPRHKVTEMGQEVTMRCQPILGHNTVFWYRQTMMQGLELLAYFRNRAPLDDSGMPKDRFSAEMPDATLATLKIQPSEPRDSAVYFCASGLGLAGSSYNEQFFGPGTRLTVL.